These 11 T cell receptor beta chains were sequenced from one sample in a study of blood T cell repertoires in COVID-19. TCRdb keeps only in-frame clones here, not all; method: immunoSEQ multiplex PCR. The data hold about 110,000 clones, with about 75% observed a single time. The sample comprised peripheral blood. These receptors all come from a woman in her sixties or seventies with acute or convalescent COVID-19.

The gene calls are TRBV7-2 and TRBJ1-5; TRBD1 is a possible D gene (6 bases). The CDR3 sequence is 15 residues long. V lost 1 base to trimming and J lost 3 bases, with 10 bases between them. CDR1 and CDR2 (germline): SGHTA, FQGNSA. In nucleotides, the CDR3 is TGTGCCAGCAGCTTAGTGGCGGGGGCCAATCAGCCCCAGCATTTT. Translated, it gives CASSLVAGANQPQHF.

The V gene is TRBV12-3 or TRBV12-4, the J gene TRBJ2-3; D gene ambiguous. Trimming stripped 2 bases from V and 7 bases from J, with 10 bases between. The CDR3 length is 13 residues. The CDR3, as DNA: TGTGCCAGCAGTTTACGGAGCAGTCATACGCAGTATTTT. Its protein is CASSLRSSHTQYF.

V and J are TRBV5-5 and TRBJ2-3, with a tentative D call TRBD1 (5 bases). CDR1 is SGHKS and CDR2 is YYEKEE in the germline V gene (reference sequence). Trimming shortened V by 2 bases and J by 2 bases, and 9 bases separated the two germline ends. CDR3 length: 14 residues. CDR3 in DNA: TGTGCCAGCAGCTTCCAGGGTACCACAGATACGCAGTATTTT. This encodes CASSFQGTTDTQYF.

The chain has TRBV5-1 and TRBJ2-3; D ambiguous. Per germline, CDR1 SGHRS and CDR2 YFSETQ. There are 15 residues in the CDR3. Between the trimmed V and J ends, which lost 2 bases and 4 bases, there was a span of 14 bases. The CDR3 nucleotides read TGCGCCAGCAGCTTTCAGGAACACGGCGCAGATACGCAGTATTTT. This translates into CASSFQEHGADTQYF.

V and J are TRBV30 and TRBJ2-7, with D perhaps TRBD1 (7 bases). The CDR3 length is 14 residues. From germline, CDR1 is GTSNPN and CDR2 SVGIG (reference sequence). Trimming pared 2 bases from V and 0 bases from J, leaving 11 bases between. CDR3 DNA: TGTGCCTGGAGTCCCCAGGGGGGCTCCTACGAGCAGTACTTC. It translates to CAWSPQGGSYEQYF.

The chain combines TRBV28 with TRBJ1-1; 8 bases align to TRBD1. The length of the CDR3 is 17 residues. V lost 6 bases and J lost 1; bases outside the gene matches: 13. CDR1 and CDR2 (germline): MDHEN, SYDVKM. CDR3 sequence reads: CASSRYQRQGTNTEAFF. The CDR3, as DNA: TGTGCCAGCAGCCGCTACCAACGACAGGGGACGAACACTGAAGCTTTCTTT.

The rearrangement uses TRBV27 and TRBJ1-1; 10 nucleotides match TRBD1. This CDR3 has 17 residues. J lost 1 base, V lost 5 bases, and 10 bases had no gene match. Germline assignment: CDR1 MNHEY and CDR2 SMNVEV (reference sequence). The CDR3 reads CASSPWTGGWANTEAFF. The CDR3 DNA follows: TGTGCCAGCAGTCCCTGGACAGGGGGATGGGCGAACACTGAAGCTTTCTTT.

V is TRBV15 and J is TRBJ1-5, with 9 bases fitting TRBD1. The CDR3 runs to 16 residues. Germline V gives CDR1 LNHNV, CDR2 YYDKDF (reference sequence). V lost 3 bases to trimming and J lost 3 bases; unmatched junction nucleotides: 6. CDR3 in DNA: TGTGCCACCAGCAGGGACAGGGGAAACAACAATCAGCCCCAGCATTTT. Its protein is CATSRDRGNNNQPQHF. Drawing the rest from reference TRBV15 and TRBJ1-5, the complete variable domain is DAMVIQNPRYQVTQFGKPVTLSCSQTLNHNVMYWYQQKSSQAPKLLFHYYDKDFNNEADTPDNFQSRRPNTSFCFLDIRSPGLGDTAMYLCATSRDRGNNNQPQHFGDGTRLSIL.

In this sample, this clone turned up a few times. J is TRBJ2-1 and V is TRBV6-1; 9 bases line up with TRBD1. Trimming took 1 base from V and 0 from J; bases not matched to a gene: 10. Germline lookup yields CDR1 MNHNS and CDR2 SASEGT. The CDR3 has 19 residues. DNA for the CDR3: TGTGCCAGCAGTGAAGACGGACAGGGGTTTTATAGCTCCTACAATGAGCAGTTCTTC. It codes for CASSEDGQGFYSSYNEQFF.

This clone was seen only once. This sample also contains other DNA sequences that code for the same CDR3. J is TRBJ2-7 and V is TRBV19; D is possibly TRBD1 (6 bases). The germline V gene has CDR1 LNHDA and CDR2 SQIVND (reference sequence). The CDR3 is 14 amino acids. The V end lost 1 base, the J end lost 1 base, and 8 bases lay between the germline ends. This CDR3 is CASSIGQGSYEQYF. The CDR3 DNA is TGTGCCAGTAGTATAGGTCAGGGGTCCTACGAGCAGTACTTC.

This chain links TRBV19 with TRBJ1-5; the match to TRBD1 covers 12 bases. The CDR3 consists of 15 residues. Germline CDR1 LNHDA, CDR2 SQIVND (reference sequence). The V segment lost 6 bases and the J segment 10 bases; nucleotides outside the gene matches: 10. The CDR3 here is CASSASGTGGGPQHF. In nucleotides, the CDR3 is TGTGCCAGTAGCGCTTCGGGGACAGGGGGCGGACCCCAGCATTTT.